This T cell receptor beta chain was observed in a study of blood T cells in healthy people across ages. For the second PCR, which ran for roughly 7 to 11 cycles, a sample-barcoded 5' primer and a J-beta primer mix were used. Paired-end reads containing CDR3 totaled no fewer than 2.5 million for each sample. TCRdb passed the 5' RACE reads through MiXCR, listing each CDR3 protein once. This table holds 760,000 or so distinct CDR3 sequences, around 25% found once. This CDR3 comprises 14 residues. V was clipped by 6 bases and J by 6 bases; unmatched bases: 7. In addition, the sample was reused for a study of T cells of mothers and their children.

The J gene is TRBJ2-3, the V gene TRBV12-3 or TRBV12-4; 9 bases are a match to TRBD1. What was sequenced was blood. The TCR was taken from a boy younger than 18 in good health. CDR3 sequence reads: CASSPDRGWDTQYF. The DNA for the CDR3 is TGTGCCAGCAGCCCGGACAGGGGATGGGATACGCAGTATTTT.